This note documents a single T cell receptor beta chain sequence. This record comes from a study of Ad26.COV2.S vaccination and SARS-CoV-2 variants. Treatment described: around 19 received Ad26.COV2.S at low or high dose, single or two shots; roughly five received placebo; per-sample allocation not given. Day 63 after the first injection of vaccine or placebo was the sampling time. This adult donor, from Boston, was 18-55 years old. V lost 6 bases and J lost 9; bases outside the gene matches: 10. The germline CDR1 and CDR2 sequences are GTSNPN and SVGIG (reference sequence). The CDR3 is made up of 15 amino acids. The table came from immunoSEQ multiplex PCR; TCRdb's copy has only in-frame clones and leaves some out. The data show roughly 330,000 clones, roughly 90% seen once.

The rearrangement joins TRBV30 to TRBJ2-1, with 14 nucleotides matching TRBD2. The source material was peripheral blood, sampled in a trial of Ad26.COV2.S vaccine versus placebo. This TCR came from a person between 18 and 65 years old who received the Ad26.COV2.S COVID-19 vaccine or a placebo. The CDR3 DNA is TGTGCCTGTGATACCGGGACTAGCGGGAGAGGTGAGCAGTTCTTC. This sequence encodes CACDTGTSGRGEQFF.